This is a list of T cell receptor beta chains from one sample in a study of cytomegalovirus exposure and HLA in healthy donors. Generated by immunoSEQ multiplex PCR, the TCRdb table keeps only in-frame clones and is missing some. Of approximately 160,000 clones listed, roughly three quarters were seen once; the top ten hold 13%. The sample consisted of PBMCs. Source of these receptors: a woman aged 45 to 65 in good health and CMV-seropositive. Each CDR3 is given with its conserved first and last residue. The D gene is left open where the match is weak. Clone size is stated in some rows and not others, as once, few, many or a class when expanded.

clone_size	v_call	d_call	j_call	cdr3_nt	cdr3_aa
-	TRBV5-4	-	TRBJ2-2	TGTGCCAGCAGCCACTTTTCGGGGAGATGGGGGGAGCTGTTTTTT	CASSHFSGRWGELFF
-	TRBV19	-	TRBJ1-6	TGTGCCAGTAGTATACCGGGTGGAAGCTCCTATAATTCACCCCTCCACTTT	CASSIPGGSSYNSPLHF
once	TRBV5-6	TRBD2	TRBJ2-1	TGTGCCAGCAGCTGGGGGGGGAATGAGCAGTTCTTC	CASSWGGNEQFF
-	TRBV7-3	-	TRBJ2-3	TGTGCCAGCAGCCCCGGGGGAGATACGCAGTATTTT	CASSPGGDTQYF
-	TRBV27	-	TRBJ2-7	TGTGCCAGCAGTGTATCACAGGGTTTCAGCCTTCGCGAGCAGTACTTC	CASSVSQGFSLREQYF
-	TRBV7-3	TRBD2	TRBJ2-3	TGTGCCAGCAGCCTCAGCGGGGGGACCACAGATACGCAGTATTTT	CASSLSGGTTDTQYF
-	TRBV29-1	-	TRBJ2-3	TGCAGCGTTGAAGATCCCCAGGGGAATACGCAGTATTTT	CSVEDPQGNTQYF
-	TRBV19	TRBD1	TRBJ2-7	TGTGCCAGTAGCCGACAGGGGCAGAGGAACGAGCAGTACTTC	CASSRQGQRNEQYF
-	TRBV4-1	-	TRBJ2-7	TGCGCCAGCAGCCCCGAGGAAAGAGGCTCCTACGAGCAGTACTTC	CASSPEERGSYEQYF
-	TRBV12-2	-	TRBJ2-1	TGTGCAAGTCGTTCTCGGCCGGGACTAGCGGGGGGGTCCTCCTACAATGAGCAGTTCTTC	CASRSRPGLAGGSSYNEQFF
-	TRBV6-6	-	TRBJ1-6	TGTGCCAGCAGTTACGACAGCAATTCACCCCTCCACTTT	CASSYDSNSPLHF
-	TRBV7-3	TRBD2	TRBJ2-3	TGTGCCAGCAGCTCCTTAGCGGGGAGCACAGATACGCAGTATTTT	CASSSLAGSTDTQYF
-	TRBV5-6	TRBD2	TRBJ2-1	TGTGCCAGCAGCTATAGCGGGGGAGAGCAGTTCTTC	CASSYSGGEQFF
once	TRBV27	TRBD1	TRBJ1-2	TGTGCCAGCATCCCAACAGGGGGCGCGGGCTATGGCTACACCTTC	CASIPTGGAGYGYTF
-	TRBV7-2	-	TRBJ1-1	TGTGCCAGCAGCTTGTTGACATCACGCTCCGGCACTGAAGCTTTCTTT	CASSLLTSRSGTEAFF
-	TRBV7-2	TRBD1	TRBJ2-7	TGTGCCAGCAGCTCGCTGGACAGGCGCTACGAGCAGTACTTC	CASSSLDRRYEQYF
-	TRBV29-1	-	TRBJ2-3	TGCAGCGCTGACCGGGACTCCTATACGCAGTATTTT	CSADRDSYTQYF
-	TRBV5-3	-	TRBJ2-1	TGTGCCAGAACTCTCCCCTCAGCGGACAATGAGCAGTTCTTC	CARTLPSADNEQFF
-	TRBV30	-	TRBJ2-1	TGTGCCTGGAATGAGGGCAGCTCCTACAATGAGCAGTTCTTC	CAWNEGSSYNEQFF
-	TRBV28	TRBD1	TRBJ2-5	TGTGCCAGCAGCTGGACAGGGGGCCGAGAGACCCAGTACTTC	CASSWTGGRETQYF
-	TRBV6-6	TRBD1	TRBJ1-1	TGTGCCAGCAGTACGGGGACAGGGGGCGAAGCTTTCTTT	CASSTGTGGEAFF
-	TRBV13	TRBD1	TRBJ2-7	TGTGCCAGCAGCCGAGGACAGGGGGCATACGAGCAGTACTTC	CASSRGQGAYEQYF
-	TRBV18	-	TRBJ2-7	TGTGCCAGCTCACCACAAAAAGGCGAGGGCTACGAGCAGTACTTC	CASSPQKGEGYEQYF
-	TRBV2	-	TRBJ2-5	TGTGCCAGCAATGACCAGCCGACTCCAGAGACCCAGTACTTC	CASNDQPTPETQYF
-	TRBV5-1	TRBD1	TRBJ1-5	TGCGCCAGCAGCTTGGAGGGACAGAGGAATCAGCCCCAGCATTTT	CASSLEGQRNQPQHF
-	TRBV7-2	TRBD1	TRBJ1-5	TGTGCCAGCAGCTCACGACAGGGGGCAAGGCAGCCCCAGCATTTT	CASSSRQGARQPQHF
-	TRBV6-6	TRBD1	TRBJ2-7	TGTGCCACCCACCCCAGGGGGCCCACCTACGAGCAGTACTTC	CATHPRGPTYEQYF
few	TRBV6-5	-	TRBJ2-7	TGTGCCAGCAGCCAACAGGGTCGGAGCTTATACGAGCAGTACTTC	CASSQQGRSLYEQYF
-	TRBV10-3	-	TRBJ2-7	TGTGCCATCAGTGAGCGGGACACTTTGTCCTACGAGCAGTACTTC	CAISERDTLSYEQYF
-	TRBV23-1	TRBD1	TRBJ1-2	TGCGCCAGCAGTCAATCGGACAGGGGGTACTATGGCTACACCTTC	CASSQSDRGYYGYTF
-	TRBV5-1	-	TRBJ2-3	TGCGCCAGCAGCTTTGGCAGGGCGAAAGATACGCAGTATTTT	CASSFGRAKDTQYF
-	TRBV6-1	-	TRBJ2-6	TGTGCCAGCAGTGAAAGGGGGGGGGCAACTGGGGCCAACGTCCTGACTTTC	CASSERGGATGANVLTF
-	TRBV5-1	TRBD2	TRBJ2-1	TGCGCCAGCAGCTTGACTAGCGGGGAAAGGGAGCAGTTCTTC	CASSLTSGEREQFF
-	TRBV5-6	TRBD2	TRBJ2-3	TGTGCCAGCGGAAGACTAGCGGGGGAAAGGGATACGCAGTATTTT	CASGRLAGERDTQYF
-	TRBV5-1	-	TRBJ1-6	TGCGCCAGCAGCTTGGTCCCGGTCGATTCACCCCTCCACTTT	CASSLVPVDSPLHF
few	TRBV5-1	TRBD2	TRBJ2-3	TGCGCCAGCAGCTTGAGGGGACTAGCATCTGATACGCAGTATTTT	CASSLRGLASDTQYF
-	TRBV6-4	TRBD1	TRBJ1-1	TGTGCCAGCAGGCCGACAGGGATGAACACTGAAGCTTTCTTT	CASRPTGMNTEAFF
-	TRBV6-4	TRBD1	TRBJ2-1	TGTGCCAGCAGTGTAGGGACAGGGGAGAATGAGCAGTTCTTC	CASSVGTGENEQFF
few	TRBV30	TRBD1	TRBJ1-1	TGTGCCTGGAAACCCCGCCCAGGTACGGAGGGGGCGCGGACAAAGGACACTGAAGCTTTCTTT	CAWKPRPGTEGARTKDTEAFF
-	TRBV11-3	TRBD1	TRBJ1-1	TGTGCCAGCAGCCCCACGGACAGGGGTGAAGCTTTCTTT	CASSPTDRGEAFF
-	TRBV10-1	-	TRBJ1-1	TGCGCCAGCAGTGCGGCGGGTATGAGGGCTTTCTTT	CASSAAGMRAFF
-	TRBV7-9	TRBD1	TRBJ1-2	TGTGCCAGCAGCTTTCCCCATACAGGGGAGGATGGCTACACCTTC	CASSFPHTGEDGYTF
-	TRBV9	TRBD1	TRBJ1-3	TGTGCCAGCAGCGTAGAAGGGACAGGGGGCTCCGGAAACACCATATATTTT	CASSVEGTGGSGNTIYF
-	TRBV4-2	-	TRBJ1-2	TGTGCCAGCAGCCAAGATGGGGGCAGGGGTCTAATGTATGGCTACACCTTC	CASSQDGGRGLMYGYTF
-	TRBV6-6	-	TRBJ2-2	TGTGCCAGCAGTTACTGGACTTCACGCAACACCGGGGAGCTGTTTTTT	CASSYWTSRNTGELFF
-	TRBV9	-	TRBJ1-2	TGTGCCAGCAGCGTAGTTTCAGGGGAGGGCTACACCTTC	CASSVVSGEGYTF
-	TRBV2	-	TRBJ2-2	TGTGCCAGCAGTGAAATTAGCGGTACGGGGGAGCTGTTTTTT	CASSEISGTGELFF
many	TRBV12-5	TRBD2	TRBJ2-1	TGTGCTAGCAGTAGCGGGGGCATCAACAATGAGCAGTTCTTC	CASSSGGINNEQFF
-	TRBV7-6	-	TRBJ2-7	TGTGCCAGCAGCCCGAGATCAGGACTAACTTCCTACGAGCAGTACTTC	CASSPRSGLTSYEQYF
-	TRBV30	TRBD2	TRBJ2-5	TGTGCCTGGAGTTCGGGGGGGAGGATGACCCAGTACTTC	CAWSSGGRMTQYF